This is a list of T cell receptor beta chains from one sample in a study of regulatory T cells in long-lasting Graves disease. MiXCR, applied by TCRdb to the multiplex PCR reads, yields one record per CDR3 protein. Among 680,000 or so distinct CDR3 sequences listed, 16% were seen once. The same sample was also studied in work on T cells in Graves' hyperthyroidism and ophthalmopathy.

The specimen comprised peripheral blood mononuclear cells (PBMCs), sampled at new diagnosis, from a patient treated with antithyroid drugs. These TCRs come from a woman younger than 45 with Graves disease. The CDR3 runs from the conserved cysteine through the conserved F or W. The D gene is left open where the match is weak. Only some rows state a clone size, as once, few, many or a class for expanded clones.

clone size	V gene	J gene	D gene	CDR3 DNA	CDR3 protein
few	TRBV3-1	TRBJ1-5	.	TGTGCCAGCAGCCAAGACGCGGGGGAACCAGGGAATCAGCCCCAGCATTTT	CASSQDAGEPGNQPQHF
many	TRBV7-9	TRBJ1-1	.	TGTGCCACCTCCTCTGGGGGCACAAACACTGAAGCTTTCTTT	CATSSGGTNTEAFF
many	TRBV20-1	TRBJ1-1	.	TGCAGTGCTAGTCAGGGGAGCACTGAAGCTTTCTTT	CSASQGSTEAFF
.	TRBV6-1	TRBJ2-3	.	TGTGCCAGCAAGGTGTCAAAACCAACAGATACGCAGTATTTT	CASKVSKPTDTQYF
.	TRBV5-4	TRBJ2-7	TRBD2	TGTGCCAGCAGCCCCGGCTTAGCGGGGTTCTACGAGCAGTACTTC	CASSPGLAGFYEQYF
many	TRBV28	TRBJ1-5	.	TGTGCCAGCAGTTTCGCAGCGGGTAGCAATCAGCCCCAGCATTTT	CASSFAAGSNQPQHF
many	TRBV6-1	TRBJ2-5	.	TGTGCCAGCAGTGGGGGCTACGAACAAGAGACCCAGTACTTC	CASSGGYEQETQYF
.	TRBV18	TRBJ1-1	TRBD1	TGTGCCAGCTCACCCAGGACAGGGGCGAACACTGAAGCTTTCTTT	CASSPRTGANTEAFF
few	TRBV6-1	TRBJ2-1	.	TGTGCCAGTGGTAGGGTCTCCTACAATGAGCAGTTCTTC	CASGRVSYNEQFF
.	TRBV12-3/TRBV12-4	TRBJ2-2	.	TGTGCCAGCAGTACTAGACAGGTCACCGGGGAGCTGTTTTTT	CASSTRQVTGELFF
many	TRBV28	TRBJ2-1	.	TGTGCCAGCAGTTTCGGGGGCCGCAATGAGCAGTTCTTC	CASSFGGRNEQFF
.	TRBV20-1	TRBJ2-7	.	TGCAGTGCTAGAGATCCCAGGCGGACCTACGAGCAGTACTTC	CSARDPRRTYEQYF
few	TRBV20-1	TRBJ2-3	TRBD2	TGCAGTGCCATTAGCGGGAGGGCCGCAGATACGCAGTATTTT	CSAISGRAADTQYF
few	TRBV20-1	TRBJ1-6	TRBD1	TGCAGTGCTAGAGACGACAGGGATAATTCACCCCTCCACTTT	CSARDDRDNSPLHF
.	TRBV19	TRBJ2-1	TRBD2	TGTGCCACCTCGGGACTAGCGGGAGGTGAGCAGTTCTTC	CATSGLAGGEQFF
.	TRBV19	TRBJ2-1	.	TGTGCCAGTAGTATAATGCCGGCCAGTGTCTCCTACAATGAGCAGTTCTTC	CASSIMPASVSYNEQFF
.	TRBV7-2	TRBJ2-7	TRBD1	TGTGCCAGCAGCTTAGCCAGCCCCGGGACAGGGGGCACTCGGGAGCAGTACTTC	CASSLASPGTGGTREQYF
.	TRBV9	TRBJ1-1	.	TGTGCCAGCAGCGTAGTATCTAGGGGGAACACTGAAGCTTTCTTT	CASSVVSRGNTEAFF
.	TRBV9	TRBJ2-1	TRBD2	TGTGCCAGCAGCCCTCGGACTAGCGGGAGAGGCCCCTACAATGAGCAGTTCTTC	CASSPRTSGRGPYNEQFF
.	TRBV5-1	TRBJ2-7	TRBD2	TGCGCCAGCAGCTTGGAGGGACAGGGGTTACGACTAGCGGGAGTAACCCTCTACGGCGAGCAGTACTTC	CASSLEGQGLRLAGVTLYGEQYF
few	TRBV3-1	TRBJ2-1	.	TGTGCCAGCAGCCCACGCATAAACGGTGACAATGAGCAGTTCTTC	CASSPRINGDNEQFF
.	TRBV25-1	TRBJ2-5	.	TGTGCCAGCAGTGAGTGGGGGCTGCAAGAGACCCAGTACTTC	CASSEWGLQETQYF
many	TRBV6-1	TRBJ2-5	TRBD1	TGTGCCTCCCATAGACAGGGGCGGAGAGGTGGGCAAGAGACCCAGTACTTC	CASHRQGRRGGQETQYF
many	TRBV12-3/TRBV12-4	TRBJ2-5	.	TGTGCCAGCCGGCTGGGGGCCCAAGAGACCCAGTACTTC	CASRLGAQETQYF
few	TRBV11-2	TRBJ2-7	.	TGTGCCAGCAGCCAAGAAGTAGCCTCCTACGAGCAGTACTTC	CASSQEVASYEQYF
many	TRBV11-2	TRBJ2-2	.	TGTGCCAGCAGCTTAATGGACCTCCCGAATCCGGGGTCGGGGGAGCTGTTTTTT	CASSLMDLPNPGSGELFF
many	TRBV7-9	TRBJ1-1	.	TGTGCCAGCAGCCCCGACCCTGCTGGGAACACTGAAGCTTTCTTT	CASSPDPAGNTEAFF
.	TRBV10-2	TRBJ1-5	.	TGCGCCAGCAGGGACCGTTTTAATCAGCCCCAGCATTTT	CASRDRFNQPQHF
few	TRBV7-3	TRBJ2-3	.	TGTGCCAGCAGCTTAGGGGGCTTCCCCACAGATACGCAGTATTTT	CASSLGGFPTDTQYF
.	TRBV6-1	TRBJ2-1	.	TGTGCCAGCAGTGAAAGGACGGGGTACAATGAGCAGTTCTTC	CASSERTGYNEQFF
few	TRBV19	TRBJ1-1	.	TGTGCCAGTAGTACCCTCGACATCCTTGAAGCTTTCTTT	CASSTLDILEAFF
many	TRBV28	TRBJ1-2	TRBD1	TGTGGGACCGGGACAGCCTATGGCTACACCTTC	CGTGTAYGYTF
few	TRBV6-1	TRBJ1-5	.	TGTGCCAGCCAAAGCAATCAGCCCCAGCATTTT	CASQSNQPQHF
many	TRBV12-3/TRBV12-4	TRBJ2-2	.	TGTGCCAGCACCTGGAAGGACGGGTCCCCCGGGGAGCTGTTTTTT	CASTWKDGSPGELFF
many	TRBV12-3/TRBV12-4	TRBJ2-1	.	TGTGCCAGCAGTTTAACGGGGACCTACAATGAGCAGTTCTTC	CASSLTGTYNEQFF
few	TRBV24-1	TRBJ2-2	.	TGTGCCACCAGTGACCGACGACAGGTTAGGAACACCGGGGAGCTGTTTTTT	CATSDRRQVRNTGELFF
few	TRBV11-2	TRBJ2-1	.	TGTGCCAGCAGCTCACTTTGGGGTCGGCAGGGGATACACAATGAGCAGTTCTTC	CASSSLWGRQGIHNEQFF
.	TRBV11-3	TRBJ2-1	.	TGTGCCAGCAGCTTAGAAAGTGGGTTATACAATGAGCAGTTCTTC	CASSLESGLYNEQFF
many	TRBV20-1	TRBJ2-7	TRBD2	TGCAGTGCTTATAGCGGGAGGGCCGTAGACGAGCAGTACTTC	CSAYSGRAVDEQYF
many	TRBV5-1	TRBJ2-6	.	TGCGCCAGCAGATGGGACGGAAGCTCTGGGGCCAACGTCCTGACTTTC	CASRWDGSSGANVLTF
.	TRBV19	TRBJ1-2	.	TGTGCCAGTAGTATAACGGGGGGCAATGGCTACACCTTC	CASSITGGNGYTF
once	TRBV6-1	TRBJ1-1	.	TGTGCCAGCAGGGATGTCAAGGGTGTGATCACTGAAGCTTTCTTT	CASRDVKGVITEAFF
few	TRBV19	TRBJ2-3	.	TGTGCCAGTAGTATAGGTTGGACTCCTGGACTCACAGATACGCAGTATTTT	CASSIGWTPGLTDTQYF
.	TRBV11-2	TRBJ1-1	TRBD1	TGTGCCAGCAGCGCCGGACAGGGGAAGGCTGAAGCTTTCTTT	CASSAGQGKAEAFF
.	TRBV5-1	TRBJ2-2	TRBD1	TGCGCCAGCAGCTTAGGGACAGGGGGCCGGGAGCTGTTTTTT	CASSLGTGGRELFF
many	TRBV29-1	TRBJ1-2	.	TGCAGCGTTGAAGATGACTGGAGCAATGGCTACACCTTC	CSVEDDWSNGYTF
few	TRBV20-1	TRBJ2-7	.	TGCAGTGCCCCGGACGGCACTTGGGGAGAGCAGTACTTC	CSAPDGTWGEQYF
many	TRBV7-9	TRBJ2-5	.	TGTGCCAGCCGACGGCAAGGAGCTCAAGAGACCCAGTACTTC	CASRRQGAQETQYF
.	TRBV7-2	TRBJ2-7	TRBD2	TGTGCCAGCAGCCCCCGGGTTAGCGGGCTCTACGAGCAGTACTTC	CASSPRVSGLYEQYF
few	TRBV5-1	TRBJ1-1	.	TGCGCCAGCAGCTTGGAGGCCTACGTGGGGACCTTGAACACTGAAGCTTTCTTT	CASSLEAYVGTLNTEAFF
many	TRBV30	TRBJ1-1	.	TGTGCCTGGAGTCGAGACGGCGCTTTCTTT	CAWSRDGAFF
many	TRBV30	TRBJ2-7	TRBD2	TGTGCCTGGAGTGTTGGGGGGGGGTCCTACGAGCAGTACTTC	CAWSVGGGSYEQYF
many	TRBV5-1	TRBJ2-3	TRBD1	TGCGCCAGCAGCTTGGGTGGGACAGGTAACACAGATACGCAGTATTTT	CASSLGGTGNTDTQYF
.	TRBV6-1	TRBJ2-6	.	TGTGCCAGCAGGACATTAGGTTCCGGGGCCAACGTCCTGACTTTC	CASRTLGSGANVLTF
few	TRBV28	TRBJ2-1	.	TGTGCCAGCAGCACACTACGATCTCAGTTCTTC	CASSTLRSQFF
many	TRBV15	TRBJ2-1	.	TGTGCCACCAGCAGAGATCTGGATGAGCAGTTCTTC	CATSRDLDEQFF
few	TRBV6-6	TRBJ1-5	.	TGTGCCAGCAGTTACTCGATGGGAAAACAGCCCCAGCATTTT	CASSYSMGKQPQHF
.	TRBV6-1	TRBJ2-7	TRBD2	TGTGCCAGCAGTCTGACTAGCGGTAGAGAGCAGTACTTC	CASSLTSGREQYF
many	TRBV2	TRBJ1-5	.	TGTGCCAGCAGAGTTAGAGGTACCCAGCATTTT	CASRVRGTQHF
few	TRBV2	TRBJ2-3	TRBD2	TGTGCCAGCTCCTTCTTAGCGGGACGCGGAGATACGCAGTATTTT	CASSFLAGRGDTQYF